This T cell receptor (beta chain) derives from a study of CD8 T cells in Susac syndrome (dated by TCRdb to between 2017 and 2020). As for the study more broadly: Among the Susac syndrome patients who were sequenced, clinically active disease was present in more than five and clinical remission was observed in fewer than 10. At blood withdrawal, Susac syndrome patients were either therapy-naive, taking corticosteroids (in some cases with IVIg as well), or taking IVIg alone. Whether CD8+ T cell activation and differentiation in Susac syndrome was antigen driven was tested using repertoire sequencing. Overall study outcomes, separate from this receptor: In the CD4+ T cell repertoire of Susac syndrome patients, clonal expansion was not detected. The TCR sequencing and HLA analysis was acknowledged to have included a relatively small number of individuals.

The germline V gene yields SGDLS for CDR1 and YYNGEE for CDR2. The CDR3 holds 13 amino acids from the cysteine to the phenylalanine. Only the CDR3 region is kept as DNA, spanning 39 bases read in frame from base 1. The V and J ends are trimmed by 4 bases and 10 bases, leaving 15 bases between them. As concerns this clonotype: What antigen it recognizes has not been identified. Nothing much larger sits one base from this clone, and base qualities are not available.

Peripheral blood CD8+ and CD4+ T cells from healthy donors, Susac syndrome patients and multiple sclerosis patients were profiled using high-throughput TCR beta sequencing. The Susac syndrome patients fulfilled recently defined diagnostic criteria for either definite or probable disease. CD8+ TEMRA cells were enriched by FACS, while bulk CD8+ and CD4+ T cells were purified by magnetic negative isolation. Blood was collected in EDTA tubes and processed within 24 hours, with PBMCs isolated through density gradient centrifugation. PBMCs intended for TCR sequencing were cryopreserved in liquid nitrogen and were subsequently thawed in a 37 degrees C water bath. A purity of at least 90% was achieved for sorted or isolated CD4+, CD8+ and CD8+ TEMRA cells. RNA was extracted with the RNeasy kit and roughly 0.5 to 1 ug was reverse transcribed using random hexamers. TCR beta CDR3 regions were amplified with the immunoSEQ multiplex PCR assay covering 54 Vbeta and 13 Jbeta segments. PCR amplification bias was corrected by using a synthetic template baseline for primer optimization and computational correction. Under the source paper's analysis protocol: Reads were annotated to V, D and J genes per IMGT and analyzed with immunoSEQ Analyzer, keeping only productive sequences. Clonality was computed as one minus Shannon entropy normalized by log2 of the number of productive unique sequences. For each patient and control, public and private clones were evaluated within the 100 most prevalent clones. Clones were defined as Susac-specific when absent from the healthy and MS cohorts, from 1052 published viral clones and from other ImmuneACCESS disease sequences. TCRdb ran its own pipeline on the public reads, namely fastp trimming at Q25 and MiXCR clone calling, and kept in-frame beta chains. Merged by CDR3 protein, the rows form single entries marked with the most common genes and DNA. It is TCRdb's table, rather than the study itself, that gives the V and J calls and clone size. Counted in this sample were about 94,000 distinct CDR3 sequences; roughly 94% of them appeared once. The biggest ten clones account for less than 0.4% of the sample.

Sequenced sample: CD4+ T cells from PBMCs. The chain employs TRBV9 and TRBJ1-5, with the D gene not confidently named. The receptor comes from a human donor with Susac syndrome. In nucleotide form, the sequence is TGTGCCAGCAGCTTGGACCTGGGAGGACCCCAGCATTTT. Translated, this is CASSLDLGGPQHF.